The 5 T cell receptor beta chains reported below all come from one sample, sequenced in a study of long-term antiretroviral therapy in people with HIV. Sequencing relied on immunoSEQ assay v3.0, run at survey level. Using immunoSEQ multiplex PCR, the repertoire was profiled, and TCRdb retains in-frame clones only, with some absent. The sample consists of around 30,000 clones, 88% of them appearing once. This material consisted of unsorted PBMCs, taken 0.5 years after starting antiretroviral therapy. The receptors here all came from a woman aged 18-29 years with HIV.

The chain joins TRBV7-3 to TRBJ2-4; TRBD2 matches at 10 bases. The CDR3 sequence is 17 residues long. Germline trimming cut 4 bases from V and 7 bases from J; bases unmatched to any gene: 13. Germline CDR1 SGHTA, CDR2 FQGTGA. Here the CDR3 reads CASSYRLAGEEGNIQYF. The CDR3 nucleotides read TGTGCCAGCAGCTATAGGCTAGCGGGAGAGGAGGGGAACATTCAGTACTTC.

CDR3 bases: TGTGCCAGCAGCCCTAGGGGACAGAGCTACACAGATACGCAGTATTTT. Its protein is CASSPRGQSYTDTQYF. The chain uses TRBV14 and TRBJ2-3, with 7 positions matching TRBD1. This CDR3 has 16 amino acids. The germline CDR1 and CDR2 sequences are SGHDN and FVKESK. The ends lost 4 bases at V and 2 bases at J; junction bases unmatched: 9.

The chain combines TRBV19 with TRBJ2-7; tentative D call: TRBD1 (5 bases). The CDR3 extends over 14 amino acids. The V end was cut by 4 bases, the J end by 3 bases, with 13 bases between. Germline CDR1 reads LNHDA; CDR2 reads SQIVND (reference sequence). CDR3 region: CASSRTPAYYEQYF. CDR3 DNA sequence: TGTGCCAGTAGTAGGACACCAGCTTACTACGAGCAGTACTTC. Full variable domain (missing parts from reference TRBV19 and TRBJ2-7): DGGITQSPKYLFRKEGQNVTLSCEQNLNHDAMYWYRQDPGQGLRLIYYSQIVNDFQKGDIAEGYSVSREKKESFPLTVTSAQKNPTAFYLCASSRTPAYYEQYFGPGTRLTVT.

The chain joins TRBV10-2 to TRBJ1-2; D possibly corresponds to TRBD1 (5 bases). The germline V gene has CDR1 WSHSY and CDR2 SAAADI. V shed 5 bases and J shed 5 bases, with 24 bases lying between them. This CDR3 comprises 17 residues. The CDR3 spells CASSTSLSGTPEYGYTF. Here the CDR3 DNA reads TGCGCCAGCAGTACCTCCTTATCCGGGACCCCAGAATATGGCTACACCTTC.

The chain couples TRBV9 to TRBJ2-3; D call uncertain. Trimming removed 5 bases from V and 1 base from J, with 14 bases in between. The CDR3 covers 15 residues. CDR1 is SGDLS, CDR2 YYNGEE, per germline. The CDR3 here is CASSLVSSGTDTQYF. The CDR3 DNA reads as TGTGCCAGCAGTCTTGTATCGAGTGGCACAGATACGCAGTATTTT.